This T cell receptor (beta chain) stems from a study of shared clonotypes between healthy human individuals. Findings and limits, study-wide: It was observed that roughly 4.8% of naive CD4 clonotypes were shared across a handful of donors. Estimated clonotype richness was generally higher in naive than memory subsets. Non-shared clonotypes were found to have lower generation probabilities than the clonotypes that were shared by all four of the sorted-subset donors.

Of note for this clone: Its antigen is not known.

TCRdb keeps only in-frame clones here, not all; method: immunoSEQ multiplex PCR. Altogether 600,000 to 800,000 clones are present, around 77% being singletons, with the ten largest covering approximately 1.8%. The sequenced material came from memory CD4+ T cells sorted from blood. The subset: CD45RA-negative fraction. The receptor comes from a woman in her twenties or thirties in good health.

The DNA for the CDR3 is TGCGCCAGCAGCTTGGGACTAGCCGCTGGGAATGAGCAGTTCTTC. Amino acid sequence: CASSLGLAAGNEQFF. The V and J genes are TRBV5-1 and TRBJ2-1, with 7 bases fitting TRBD2. The CDR3 covers 15 residues. CDR1 and CDR2 from the germline V gene are SGHRS and YFSETQ. Trimming cost V 0 bases and J 7 bases; bases outside gene matches: 7.